The following is a T cell receptor (beta chain) sequence with its context. The antigen is undetermined. MiXCR, run by TCRdb on the PCR reads, gives a single entry per CDR3 protein. Among about 510,000 distinct CDR3 sequences, about 26% were seen once, and the ten largest hold just over 0.75%. This entry comes from a study of molecular identifiers for immune sequencing clone quantification. Libraries used roughly 18,000 to 1,000,000 sorted naive CD8 T cells and 10%, 30% or 50% RNA input. Naive CD8 T cells were sorted as CD8+CD4-CCR7+CD45RA+. Whole-study results and caveats: Spiked Jurkat TCR RNA originating from one cell could reportedly be identified amid 850,000 to 1,000,000 naive cells. Beyond 20 RNA copies, clones held over 98% of effector molecules, compared with under 1% in naive cells.

V was shortened by 3 bases and J by 1 base, with 12 bases between the two germline ends. The CDR3 is 15 residues long. Germline V gene sequence: CDR1 MGHDK, CDR2 SYGVNS. Material for sequencing was naive CD8+ T cells from blood, with Jurkat cell RNA spiked in. Subset of the sample: FACS-sorted CD8+CD4-CCR7+CD45RA+ naive T cells. The chain joins TRBV25-1 to TRBJ1-1; D perhaps matches TRBD1 (5 bases). This clonotype was sampled from a human donor in good health. Some libraries in this study had Jurkat cell RNA spiked in. The CDR3 DNA sequence: TGTGCCAGCAGTGAGTCCAGGGAGGGGAACACTGAAGCTTTCTTT. Protein sequence: CASSESREGNTEAFF.